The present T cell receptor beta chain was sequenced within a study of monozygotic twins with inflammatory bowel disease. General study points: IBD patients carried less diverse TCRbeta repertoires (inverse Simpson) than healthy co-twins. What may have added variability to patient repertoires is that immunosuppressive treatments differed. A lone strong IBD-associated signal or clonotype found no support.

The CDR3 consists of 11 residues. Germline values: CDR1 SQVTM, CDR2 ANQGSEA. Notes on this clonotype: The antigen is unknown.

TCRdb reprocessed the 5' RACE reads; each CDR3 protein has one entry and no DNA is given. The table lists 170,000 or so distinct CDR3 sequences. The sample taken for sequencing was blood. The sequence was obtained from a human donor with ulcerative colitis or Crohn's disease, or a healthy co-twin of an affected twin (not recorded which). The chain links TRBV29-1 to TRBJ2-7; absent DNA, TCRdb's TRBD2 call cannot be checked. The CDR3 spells CSVESGYEQYF.